Listed below are T cell receptor beta chains from one sample, sequenced in a study of blood T cell repertoires in COVID-19. The repertoire was sequenced with immunoSEQ multiplex PCR; TCRdb's copy has only in-frame clones and lacks some. Here the sample spans 120,000 to 150,000 clones, around 83% being singletons. Sequenced sample: PBMCs or T cells enriched from blood (not recorded which). These receptors originate from a woman aged 45-60 years who had been exposed to COVID-19. Each CDR3 is given with its conserved first and last residue. D genes are given only for firm matches. Clone size, where shown, is once, few, many, or a class for clones that have expanded.

J	D	size	V	CDR3	DNA
TRBJ2-3	TRBD1	-	TRBV5-4	CASSSQGVRRDTQYF	TGTGCCAGCAGCTCGCAGGGGGTAAGGAGAGATACGCAGTATTTT
TRBJ2-5	-	-	TRBV11-3	CASSRWGGQETQYF	TGTGCCAGCAGCCGATGGGGCGGACAAGAGACCCAGTACTTC
TRBJ1-3	-	-	TRBV7-7	CASSPAAGSGNTIYF	TGTGCTAGCAGCCCGGCGGCGGGCTCTGGAAACACCATATATTTT
TRBJ2-3	-	-	TRBV5-1	CASSLESITDTQYF	TGCGCCAGCAGCTTGGAGTCTATCACAGATACGCAGTATTTT
TRBJ2-5	TRBD2	-	TRBV18	CASSPPGLAGRWETQYF	TGTGCCAGCTCACCACCGGGGCTAGCGGGAAGGTGGGAGACCCAGTACTTC
TRBJ1-5	TRBD1	many	TRBV10-3	CAISDSRQGPSNQPQHF	TGTGCCATCAGTGATTCCCGACAGGGACCTAGCAATCAGCCCCAGCATTTT
TRBJ1-5	-	-	TRBV27	CASSPEGGALNQPQHF	TGTGCCAGCAGTCCTGAGGGCGGGGCCCTAAATCAGCCCCAGCATTTT
TRBJ2-3	-	-	TRBV29-1	CSTLRSPYTDTQYF	TGCAGCACCCTGCGGTCTCCTTACACAGATACGCAGTATTTT
TRBJ1-5	TRBD1	-	TRBV5-8	CASSLGGQHNQPQHF	TGTGCCAGCAGCTTGGGGGGACAGCACAATCAGCCCCAGCATTTT
TRBJ2-7	-	-	TRBV5-8	CASSFHWGRSYEQYF	TGTGCCAGCAGCTTTCATTGGGGCAGGAGCTACGAGCAGTACTTC
TRBJ2-5	-	-	TRBV3-1/TRBV3-2	CASSQDSGYQETQYF	TGTGCCAGCAGCCAAGATTCGGGATACCAAGAGACCCAGTACTTC
TRBJ1-2	-	-	TRBV7-2	CASSLRERYTF	TGTGCCAGCAGCTTAAGAGAGCGCTACACCTTC
TRBJ2-7	-	-	TRBV12-3/TRBV12-4	CASSLVGGEQYF	TGTGCCAGCAGTTTAGTGGGGGGCGAGCAGTACTTC
TRBJ1-6	-	few	TRBV5-1	CASSLSDGLNSPLHF	TGCGCCAGCAGCTTGTCGGACGGACTAAATTCACCCCTCCACTTT
TRBJ2-1	TRBD2	-	TRBV5-6	CASSLPSGVYNEQFF	TGTGCCAGCAGCTTGCCGAGCGGGGTTTACAATGAGCAGTTCTTC
TRBJ1-4	-	-	TRBV10-1	CASRCLGQPNFYEKLFF	TGCGCCAGCAGGTGCTTGGGACAACCGAACTTTTATGAAAAACTGTTTTTT
TRBJ2-1	TRBD1	-	TRBV29-1	CSVDGTGLDEQFF	TGCAGCGTTGATGGGACAGGGCTGGATGAGCAGTTCTTC
TRBJ1-2	-	-	TRBV30	CAWRLGALANYGYTF	TGTGCCTGGAGGCTGGGGGCGTTAGCTAACTATGGCTACACCTTC
TRBJ2-3	TRBD2	-	TRBV11-3	CASSKGLAGGPDTQYF	TGTGCCAGCAGCAAAGGACTAGCGGGGGGACCAGATACGCAGTATTTT
TRBJ2-1	TRBD1	-	TRBV10-3	CAISGGQALDEQFF	TGTGCCATCAGTGGAGGACAGGCCTTGGATGAGCAGTTCTTC
TRBJ2-7	-	-	TRBV29-1	CSVEDSYEQYF	TGCAGCGTTGAAGACAGCTACGAGCAGTACTTC
TRBJ1-2	-	once	TRBV14	CASSPIAGGYGYTF	TGTGCCAGCAGCCCCATAGCGGGCGGCTATGGCTACACCTTC
TRBJ1-1	-	-	TRBV19	CASSVSFMNTEAFF	TGTGCCAGTAGTGTGTCATTCATGAACACTGAAGCTTTCTTT
TRBJ2-7	-	-	TRBV6-1	CASSEAVRGEQYF	TGTGCCAGCAGTGAAGCTGTAAGGGGCGAGCAGTACTTC
TRBJ1-1	-	few	TRBV3-1/TRBV3-2	CASSQTRNTEAFF	TGTGCCAGCAGCCAAACTCGGAACACTGAAGCTTTCTTT